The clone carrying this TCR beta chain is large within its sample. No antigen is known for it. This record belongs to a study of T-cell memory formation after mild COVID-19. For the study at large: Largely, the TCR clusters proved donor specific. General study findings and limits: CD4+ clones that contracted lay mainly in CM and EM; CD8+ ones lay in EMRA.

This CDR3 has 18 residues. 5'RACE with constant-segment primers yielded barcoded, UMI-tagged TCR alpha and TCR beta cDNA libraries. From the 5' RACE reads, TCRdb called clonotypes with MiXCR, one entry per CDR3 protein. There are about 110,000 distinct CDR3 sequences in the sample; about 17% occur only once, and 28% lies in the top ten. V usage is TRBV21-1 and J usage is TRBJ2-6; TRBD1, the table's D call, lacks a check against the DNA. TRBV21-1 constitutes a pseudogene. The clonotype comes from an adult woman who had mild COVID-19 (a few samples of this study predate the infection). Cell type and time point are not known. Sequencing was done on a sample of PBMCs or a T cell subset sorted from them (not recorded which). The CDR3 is CASRKSTGRLSGANVLTF. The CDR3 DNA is TGTGCCAGCAGGAAATCTACGGGACGCCTCTCTGGGGCCAACGTCCTGACTTTC.